This TCR beta chain is from a study of blood T cell repertoires in COVID-19. At the level of the study: Spain, Italy and the United States supplied samples that represented acute and convalescent COVID-19.

Assay used: immunoSEQ multiplex PCR; TCRdb lists only in-frame clones, some missing. This sample yields around 390,000 clones, of which just under 90% are seen a single time; 10% belongs to the top ten. Recruitment covered about two dozen US areas and drew participants whose ages spanned roughly 18 to 100 years. Each participant's cohort was designated according to participant-reported clinical history. Resolution of symptoms, clearance, or two negative PCRs was present in recovered Cohort 3 donors. The receptor was isolated from a woman in her fifties or sixties who had recovered from COVID-19. The sequencing input was PBMCs or T cells enriched from blood (not recorded which).

The DNA for the CDR3 is TGTGCCAGCAGCGTAGAGACAGTGGGAAACTATGGCTACACCTTC. This encodes CASSVETVGNYGYTF. The chain couples TRBV9 to TRBJ1-2, with D perhaps TRBD1 (5 bases). This CDR3 contains 15 residues. With 0 bases removed from V and 2 bases from J, the gap between germline ends came to 11 bases. The germline gives CDR1 SGDLS, CDR2 YYNGEE.